This TCR beta chain was recovered during a study of human T cells and chemical hapten exposure. As for the study in general: How much TCR each sample yielded varied, mostly because pooled library volumes differed slightly.

Trimming left V 7 bases short and J 7 bases short, with 21 bases between. This CDR3 has 15 amino acids. Germline CDR1 and CDR2: MNHNS and SASEGT. The library labeled individual cDNA molecules by adding unique molecular identifiers to them. Per the original methods: Across samples, TCR counts had a median of around 100,000 and ranged from about 20,000 to 750,000. Via MiXCR, TCRdb re-called the 5' RACE reads, giving one row per CDR3 protein. These V and J calls are TCRdb output, not the study's own analysis. The sample lists about 110,000 distinct CDR3 sequences, around 20% occurring once. The template was total RNA from unfractionated whole blood.

The rearrangement uses TRBV6-1 and TRBJ2-3; D ambiguous. The sequence was collected from a human donor in good health. CDR3 loop: CASTPEVIGSNTQYF. Written as DNA, the CDR3 is TGTGCCAGCACCCCAGAGGTGATAGGGTCCAATACGCAGTATTTT.